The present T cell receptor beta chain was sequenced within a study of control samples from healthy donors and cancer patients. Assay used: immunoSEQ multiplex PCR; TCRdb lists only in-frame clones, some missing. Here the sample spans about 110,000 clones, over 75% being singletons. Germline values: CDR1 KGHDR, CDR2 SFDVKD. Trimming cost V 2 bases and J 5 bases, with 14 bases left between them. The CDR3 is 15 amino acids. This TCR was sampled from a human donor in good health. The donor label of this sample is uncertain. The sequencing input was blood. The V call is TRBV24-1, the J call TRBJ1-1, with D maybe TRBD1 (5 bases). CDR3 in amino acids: CATSDSSTGGTEAFF. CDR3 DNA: TGTGCCACCAGTGATTCTTCGACGGGGGGAACTGAAGCTTTCTTT.